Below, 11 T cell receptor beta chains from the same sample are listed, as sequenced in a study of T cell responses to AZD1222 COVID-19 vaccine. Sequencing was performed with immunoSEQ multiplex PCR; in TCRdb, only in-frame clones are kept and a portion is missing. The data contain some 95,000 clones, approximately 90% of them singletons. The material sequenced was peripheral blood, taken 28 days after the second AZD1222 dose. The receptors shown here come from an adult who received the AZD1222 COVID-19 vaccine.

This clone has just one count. The CDR3, as DNA: TGTGCCAGCAACGGGGGCAGGGGTAGTGAAAAACTGTTTTTT. Residues: CASNGGRGSEKLFF. The V gene is TRBV2, the J gene TRBJ1-4; tentatively, D is TRBD1 (6 bases). V dropped 7 bases and J dropped 7 bases, with 16 bases sitting between them. Germline lookup yields CDR1 SNHLY and CDR2 FYNNEI. The CDR3 sequence is 14 residues long.

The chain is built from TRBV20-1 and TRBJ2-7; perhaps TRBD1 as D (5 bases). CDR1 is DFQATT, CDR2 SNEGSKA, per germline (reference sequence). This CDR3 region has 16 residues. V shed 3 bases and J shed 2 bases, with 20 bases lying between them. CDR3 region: CSASAAGWYGAYEQYF. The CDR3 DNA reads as TGCAGTGCTAGTGCGGCAGGGTGGTATGGGGCCTACGAGCAGTACTTC.

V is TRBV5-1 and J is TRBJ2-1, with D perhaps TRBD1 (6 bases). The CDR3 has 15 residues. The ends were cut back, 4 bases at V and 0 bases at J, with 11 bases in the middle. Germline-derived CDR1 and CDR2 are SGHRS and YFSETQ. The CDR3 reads CASSPGASSYNEQFF. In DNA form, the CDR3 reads TGCGCCAGCAGCCCAGGGGCCAGCTCCTACAATGAGCAGTTCTTC.

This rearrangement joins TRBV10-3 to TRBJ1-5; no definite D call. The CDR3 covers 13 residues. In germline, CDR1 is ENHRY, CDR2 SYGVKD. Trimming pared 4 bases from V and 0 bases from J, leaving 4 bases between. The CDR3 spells CAISVDSNQPQHF. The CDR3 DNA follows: TGTGCCATCAGTGTGGATAGCAATCAGCCCCAGCATTTT.

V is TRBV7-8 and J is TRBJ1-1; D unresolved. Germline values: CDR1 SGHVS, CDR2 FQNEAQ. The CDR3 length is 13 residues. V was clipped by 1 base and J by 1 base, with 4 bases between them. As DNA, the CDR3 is TGTGCCAGCAGCTTAGGTCGGAACACTGAAGCTTTCTTT. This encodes CASSLGRNTEAFF.

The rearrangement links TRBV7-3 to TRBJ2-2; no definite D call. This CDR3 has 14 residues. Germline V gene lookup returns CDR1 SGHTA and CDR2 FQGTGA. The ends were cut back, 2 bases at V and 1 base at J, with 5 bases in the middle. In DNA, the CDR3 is TGTGCCAGCAGCTTACGGGTGAACACCGGGGAGCTGTTTTTT. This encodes CASSLRVNTGELFF.

The CDR3 protein is CASSQMTGDEKLFF. As DNA, the CDR3 is TGTGCCAGCAGCCAAATGACAGGGGATGAAAAACTGTTTTTT. This chain connects TRBV11-2 to TRBJ1-4, with 8 bases identical to TRBD1. The CDR3 runs 14 residues. Losses at the gene ends were 5 bases for V and 6 bases for J; bases not matched to a gene: 5. Germline V CDR1 and CDR2: SGHAT, FQNNGV.

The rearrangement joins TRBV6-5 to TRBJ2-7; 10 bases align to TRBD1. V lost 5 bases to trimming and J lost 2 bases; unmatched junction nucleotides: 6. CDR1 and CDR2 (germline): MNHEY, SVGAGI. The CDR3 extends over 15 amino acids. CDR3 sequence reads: CASSQGQGIPYEQYF. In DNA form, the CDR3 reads TGTGCCAGCAGTCAGGGACAGGGGATTCCCTACGAGCAGTACTTC.

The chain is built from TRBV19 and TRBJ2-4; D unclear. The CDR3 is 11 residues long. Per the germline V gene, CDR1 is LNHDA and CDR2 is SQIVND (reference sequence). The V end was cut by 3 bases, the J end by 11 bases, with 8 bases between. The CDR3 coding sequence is TGTGCCAGTAGTATCCGGACGGTTCAGTACTTC. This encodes CASSIRTVQYF.

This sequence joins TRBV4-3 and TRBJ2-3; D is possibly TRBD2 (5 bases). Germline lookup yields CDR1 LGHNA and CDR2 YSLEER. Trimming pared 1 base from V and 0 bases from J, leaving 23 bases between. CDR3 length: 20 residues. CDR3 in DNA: TGCGCCAGCAGCCAAGGGGTTATCCTGAGGGTGTATAACAGCACAGATACGCAGTATTTT. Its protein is CASSQGVILRVYNSTDTQYF.

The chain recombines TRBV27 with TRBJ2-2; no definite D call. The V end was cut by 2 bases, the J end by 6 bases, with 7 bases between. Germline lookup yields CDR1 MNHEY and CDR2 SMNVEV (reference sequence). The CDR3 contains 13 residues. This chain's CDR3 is CASSLPGPGELFF. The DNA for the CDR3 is TGTGCCAGCAGTTTACCTGGCCCCGGGGAGCTGTTTTTT.